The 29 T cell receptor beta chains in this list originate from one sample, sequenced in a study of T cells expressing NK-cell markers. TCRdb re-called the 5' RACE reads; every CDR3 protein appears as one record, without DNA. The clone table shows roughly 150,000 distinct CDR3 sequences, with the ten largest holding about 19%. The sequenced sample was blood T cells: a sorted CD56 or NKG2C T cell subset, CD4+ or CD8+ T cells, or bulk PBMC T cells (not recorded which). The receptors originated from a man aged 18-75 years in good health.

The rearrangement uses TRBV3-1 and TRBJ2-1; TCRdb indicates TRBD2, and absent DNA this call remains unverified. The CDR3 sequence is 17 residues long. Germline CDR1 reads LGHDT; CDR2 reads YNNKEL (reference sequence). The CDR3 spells CASSQGSASGAYNEQFF.

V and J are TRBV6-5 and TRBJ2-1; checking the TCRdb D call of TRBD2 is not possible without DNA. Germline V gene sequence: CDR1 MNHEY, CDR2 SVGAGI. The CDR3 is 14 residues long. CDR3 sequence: CASSYGLGSNEQFF.

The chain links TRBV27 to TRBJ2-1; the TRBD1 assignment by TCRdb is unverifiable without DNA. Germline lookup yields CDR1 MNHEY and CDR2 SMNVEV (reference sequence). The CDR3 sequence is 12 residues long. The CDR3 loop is CASNRGANEQFF.

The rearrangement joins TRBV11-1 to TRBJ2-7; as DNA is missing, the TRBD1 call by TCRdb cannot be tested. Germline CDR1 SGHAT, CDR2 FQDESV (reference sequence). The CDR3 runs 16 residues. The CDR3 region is CASSLGGQFGSYEQYF.

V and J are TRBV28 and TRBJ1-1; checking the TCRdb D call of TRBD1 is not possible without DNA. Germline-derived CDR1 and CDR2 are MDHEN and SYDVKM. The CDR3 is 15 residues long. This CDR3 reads CASSPGQVENTEAFF.

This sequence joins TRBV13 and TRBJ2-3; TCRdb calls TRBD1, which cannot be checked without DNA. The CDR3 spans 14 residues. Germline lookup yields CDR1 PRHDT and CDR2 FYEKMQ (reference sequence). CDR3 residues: CASSFPGEPDTQYF.

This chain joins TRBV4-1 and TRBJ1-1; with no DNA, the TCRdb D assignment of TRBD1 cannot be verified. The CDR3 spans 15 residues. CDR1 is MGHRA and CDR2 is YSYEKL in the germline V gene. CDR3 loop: CASSQGRLGDTEAFF.

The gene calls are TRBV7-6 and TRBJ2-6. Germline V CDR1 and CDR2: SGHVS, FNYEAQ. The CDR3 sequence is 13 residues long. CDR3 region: CASSLQGANVLTF.

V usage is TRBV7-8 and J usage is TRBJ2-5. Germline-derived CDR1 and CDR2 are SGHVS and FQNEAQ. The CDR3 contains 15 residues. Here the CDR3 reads CASSLAPRIQETQYF.

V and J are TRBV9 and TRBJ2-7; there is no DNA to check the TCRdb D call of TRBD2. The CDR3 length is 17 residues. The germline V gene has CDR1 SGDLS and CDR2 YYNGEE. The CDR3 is CASSVEGGAGGPHEQYF.

The CDR3 loop reads CASSLAGTQYF. J is TRBJ2-3 and V is TRBV12-3 or TRBV12-4. The CDR3 covers 11 residues.

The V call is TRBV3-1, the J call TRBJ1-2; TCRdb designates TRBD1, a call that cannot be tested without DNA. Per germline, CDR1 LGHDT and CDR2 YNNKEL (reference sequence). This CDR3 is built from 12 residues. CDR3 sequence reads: CASSRGVYGYTF. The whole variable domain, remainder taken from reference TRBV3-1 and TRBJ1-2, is DTAVSQTPKYLVTQMGNDKSIKCEQNLGHDTMYWYKQDSKKFLKIMFSYNNKELIINETVPNRFSPKSPDKAHLNLHINSLELGDSAVYFCASSRGVYGYTFGSGTRLTVV.

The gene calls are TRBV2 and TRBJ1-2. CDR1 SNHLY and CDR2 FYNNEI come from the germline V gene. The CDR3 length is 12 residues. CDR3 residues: CASSGSEFGYTF.

The chain's CDR3 is CASSLAWGFETASYEQYF. This chain uses TRBV7-8 with TRBJ2-7; lacking DNA, the TRBD1 call made by TCRdb goes unchecked. Per germline, CDR1 SGHVS and CDR2 FQNEAQ. This CDR3 contains 18 residues.

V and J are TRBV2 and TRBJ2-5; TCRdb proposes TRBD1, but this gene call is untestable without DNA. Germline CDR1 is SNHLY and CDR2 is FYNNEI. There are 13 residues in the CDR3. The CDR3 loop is CASRATGGETQYF.

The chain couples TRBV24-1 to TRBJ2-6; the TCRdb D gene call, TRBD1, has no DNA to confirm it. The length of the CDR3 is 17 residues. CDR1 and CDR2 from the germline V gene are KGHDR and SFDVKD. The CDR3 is CATSDWTGSSGANVLTF.

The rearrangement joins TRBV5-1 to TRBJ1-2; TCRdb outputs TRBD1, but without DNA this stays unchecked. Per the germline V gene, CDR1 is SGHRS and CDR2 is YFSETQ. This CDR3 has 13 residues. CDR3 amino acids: CASSLWAGDGYTF.

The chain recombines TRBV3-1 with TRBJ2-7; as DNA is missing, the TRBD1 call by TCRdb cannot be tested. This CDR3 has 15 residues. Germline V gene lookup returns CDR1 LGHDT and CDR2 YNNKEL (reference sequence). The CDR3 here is CASSQVYRVVDEQYF.

The CDR3 reads CASSYQSPDYEQYF. The V gene is TRBV6-2 or TRBV6-3, the J gene TRBJ2-7; TCRdb calls TRBD1, which cannot be checked without DNA. Germline CDR1 MNHEY, CDR2 SVGEGT. The CDR3 spans 14 residues.

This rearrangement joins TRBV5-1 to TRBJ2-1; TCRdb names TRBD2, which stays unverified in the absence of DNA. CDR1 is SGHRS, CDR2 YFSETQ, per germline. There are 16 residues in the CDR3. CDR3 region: CASSLQVSGVGSEQFF.

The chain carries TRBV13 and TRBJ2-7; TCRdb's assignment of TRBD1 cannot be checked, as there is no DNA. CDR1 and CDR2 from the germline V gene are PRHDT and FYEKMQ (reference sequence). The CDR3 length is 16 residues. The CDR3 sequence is CASSASGTGGFYEQYF.

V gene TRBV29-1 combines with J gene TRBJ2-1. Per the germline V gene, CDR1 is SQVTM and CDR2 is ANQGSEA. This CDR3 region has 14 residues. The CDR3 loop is CSVEDLVGYNEQFF.

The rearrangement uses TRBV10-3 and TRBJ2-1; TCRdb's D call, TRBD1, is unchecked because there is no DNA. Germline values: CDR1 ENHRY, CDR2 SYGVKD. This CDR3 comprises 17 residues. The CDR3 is CAIPWGTGANSYNEQFF.

CDR3 residues: CASSRTRDYSLSYEQYF. This chain links TRBV13 with TRBJ2-7; TCRdb indicates TRBD2, and absent DNA this call remains unverified. This CDR3 is built from 17 residues. Germline lookup yields CDR1 PRHDT and CDR2 FYEKMQ (reference sequence).

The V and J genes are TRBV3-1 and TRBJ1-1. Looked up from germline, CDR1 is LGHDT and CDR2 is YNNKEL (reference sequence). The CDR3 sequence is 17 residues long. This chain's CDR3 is CASSQDLGGLMNTEAFF.

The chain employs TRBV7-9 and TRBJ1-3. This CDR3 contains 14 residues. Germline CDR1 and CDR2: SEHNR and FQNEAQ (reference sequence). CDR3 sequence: CASSAENSGNTIYF.

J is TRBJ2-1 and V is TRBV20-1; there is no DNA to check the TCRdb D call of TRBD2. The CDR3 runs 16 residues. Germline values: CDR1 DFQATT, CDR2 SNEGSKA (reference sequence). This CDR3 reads CSARPREASGGNEQFF.

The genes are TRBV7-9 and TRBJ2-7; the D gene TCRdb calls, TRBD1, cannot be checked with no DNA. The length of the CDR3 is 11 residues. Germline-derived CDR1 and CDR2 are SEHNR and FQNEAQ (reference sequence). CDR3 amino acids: CASSPPGPVYF. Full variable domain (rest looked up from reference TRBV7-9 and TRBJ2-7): DTGVSQNPRHKITKRGQNVTFRCDPISEHNRLYWYRQTLGQGPEFLTYFQNEAQLEKSRLLSDRFSAERPKGSFSTLEIQRTEQGDSAMYLCASSPPGPVYFGPGTRLTVT.

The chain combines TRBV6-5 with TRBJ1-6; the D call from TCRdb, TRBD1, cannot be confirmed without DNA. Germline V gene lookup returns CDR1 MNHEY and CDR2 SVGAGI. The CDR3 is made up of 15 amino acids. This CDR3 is CASSTGTGYNSPLHF.